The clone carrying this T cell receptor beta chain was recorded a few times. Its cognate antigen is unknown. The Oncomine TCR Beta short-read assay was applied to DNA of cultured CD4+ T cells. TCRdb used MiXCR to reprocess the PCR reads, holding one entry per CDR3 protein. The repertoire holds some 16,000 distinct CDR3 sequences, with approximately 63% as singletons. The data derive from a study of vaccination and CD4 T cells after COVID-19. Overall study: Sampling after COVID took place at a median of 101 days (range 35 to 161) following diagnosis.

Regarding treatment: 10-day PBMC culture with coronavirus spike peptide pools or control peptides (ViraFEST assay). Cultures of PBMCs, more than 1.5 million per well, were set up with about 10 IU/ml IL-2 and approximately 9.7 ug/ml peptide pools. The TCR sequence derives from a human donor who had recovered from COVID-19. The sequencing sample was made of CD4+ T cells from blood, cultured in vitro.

DNA for the CDR3: TGTGCCAGCAGTCCCCTAGCGGGAGGAAACAATGAGCAGTTCTTC. The encoded protein is CASSPLAGGNNEQFF. The gene calls are TRBV28 and TRBJ2-1; TRBD2 matches 11 bases. Germline V gene sequence: CDR1 MDHEN, CDR2 SYDVKM. The CDR3 totals 15 residues. The V gene end was trimmed by 5 bases and the J gene end by 5 bases; junction bases not matched to a gene: 5.